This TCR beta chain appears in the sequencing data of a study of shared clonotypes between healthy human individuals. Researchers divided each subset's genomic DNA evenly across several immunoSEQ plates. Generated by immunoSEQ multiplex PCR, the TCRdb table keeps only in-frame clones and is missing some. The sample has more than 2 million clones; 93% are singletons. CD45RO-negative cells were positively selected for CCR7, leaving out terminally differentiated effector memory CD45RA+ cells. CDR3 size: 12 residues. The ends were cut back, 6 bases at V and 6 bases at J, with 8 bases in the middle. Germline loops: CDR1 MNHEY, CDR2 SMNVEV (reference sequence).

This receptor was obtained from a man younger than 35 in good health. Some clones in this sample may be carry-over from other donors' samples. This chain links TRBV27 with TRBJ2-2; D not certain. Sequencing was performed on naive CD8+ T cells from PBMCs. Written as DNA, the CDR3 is TGTGCCAGCAGACTCGCGGCCGGGGAGCTGTTTTTT. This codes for CASRLAAGELFF.